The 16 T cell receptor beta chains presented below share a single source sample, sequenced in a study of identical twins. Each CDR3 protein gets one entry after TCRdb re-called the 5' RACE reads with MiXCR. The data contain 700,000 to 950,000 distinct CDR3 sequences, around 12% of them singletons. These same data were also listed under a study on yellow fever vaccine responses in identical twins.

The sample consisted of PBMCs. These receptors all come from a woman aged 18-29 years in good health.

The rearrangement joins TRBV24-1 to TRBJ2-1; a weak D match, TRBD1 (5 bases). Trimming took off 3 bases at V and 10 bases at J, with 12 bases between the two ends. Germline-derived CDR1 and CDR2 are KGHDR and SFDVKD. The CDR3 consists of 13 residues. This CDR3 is CATSDQGHSEQFF. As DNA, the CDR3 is TGTGCCACCAGTGATCAGGGCCACTCGGAGCAGTTCTTC.

The CDR3 coding sequence is TGTGCCAGCAGCGAACCAAGGATAGGCACCGGGGAGCTGTTTTTT. Amino acids: CASSEPRIGTGELFF. V is TRBV7-8 and J is TRBJ2-2; D is undetermined. V was clipped by 5 bases and J by 4 bases, with 14 bases between them. This CDR3 comprises 15 residues. Germline loops: CDR1 SGHVS, CDR2 FQNEAQ.

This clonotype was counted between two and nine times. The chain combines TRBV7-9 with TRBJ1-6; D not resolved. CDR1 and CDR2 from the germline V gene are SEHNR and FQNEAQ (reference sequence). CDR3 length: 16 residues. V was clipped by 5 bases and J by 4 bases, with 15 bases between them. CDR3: CASSTENGVYNSPLHF. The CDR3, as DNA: TGTGCCAGCAGCACAGAAAATGGGGTTTATAATTCACCCCTCCACTTT.

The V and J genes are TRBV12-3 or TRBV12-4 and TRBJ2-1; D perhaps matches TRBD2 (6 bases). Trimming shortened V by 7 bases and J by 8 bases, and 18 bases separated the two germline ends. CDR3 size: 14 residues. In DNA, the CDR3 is TGTGCCAGCACAGACGGCGGGATTAGGTATGAGCAGTTCTTC. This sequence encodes CASTDGGIRYEQFF.

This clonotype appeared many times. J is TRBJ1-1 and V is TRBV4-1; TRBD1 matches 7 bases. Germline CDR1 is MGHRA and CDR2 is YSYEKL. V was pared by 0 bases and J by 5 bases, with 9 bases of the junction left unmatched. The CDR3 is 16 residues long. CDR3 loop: CASSQDDRVLRTEAFF. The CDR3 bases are TGCGCCAGCAGCCAAGACGACAGGGTGTTAAGAACTGAAGCTTTCTTT.

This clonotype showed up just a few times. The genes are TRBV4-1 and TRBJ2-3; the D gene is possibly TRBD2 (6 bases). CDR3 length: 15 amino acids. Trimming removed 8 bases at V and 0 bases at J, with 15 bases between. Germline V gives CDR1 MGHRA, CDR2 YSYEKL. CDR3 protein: CASGFGRGSTDTQYF. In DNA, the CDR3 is TGCGCCAGCGGGTTTGGACGGGGGAGCACAGATACGCAGTATTTT.

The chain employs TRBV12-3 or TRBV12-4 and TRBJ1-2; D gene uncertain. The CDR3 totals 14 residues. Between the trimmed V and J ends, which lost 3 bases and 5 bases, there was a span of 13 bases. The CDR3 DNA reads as TGTGCCAGCAGTTTGCAGTCGCCCCTGTATGGCTACACCTTC. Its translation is CASSLQSPLYGYTF.

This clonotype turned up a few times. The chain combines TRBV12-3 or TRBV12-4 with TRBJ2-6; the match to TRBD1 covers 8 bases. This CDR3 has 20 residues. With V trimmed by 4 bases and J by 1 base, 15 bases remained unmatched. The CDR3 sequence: CASSSYPGTGPFSGANVLTF. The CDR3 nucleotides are TGTGCCAGCAGTTCCTACCCCGGGACAGGACCTTTTTCTGGGGCCAACGTCCTGACTTTC.

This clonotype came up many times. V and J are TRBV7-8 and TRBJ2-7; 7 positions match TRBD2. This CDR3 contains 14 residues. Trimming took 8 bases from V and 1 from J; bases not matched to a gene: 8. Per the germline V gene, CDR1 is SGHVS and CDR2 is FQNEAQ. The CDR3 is CASRGDPMSYEQYF. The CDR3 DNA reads TGTGCCAGCCGGGGGGACCCCATGTCCTACGAGCAGTACTTC.

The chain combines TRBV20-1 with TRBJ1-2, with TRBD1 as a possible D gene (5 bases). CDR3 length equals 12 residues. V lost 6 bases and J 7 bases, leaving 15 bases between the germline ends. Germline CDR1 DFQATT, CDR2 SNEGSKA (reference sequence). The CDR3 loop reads CSARQGDIGYTF. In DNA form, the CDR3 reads TGCAGTGCCCGACAAGGGGATATTGGCTACACCTTC.

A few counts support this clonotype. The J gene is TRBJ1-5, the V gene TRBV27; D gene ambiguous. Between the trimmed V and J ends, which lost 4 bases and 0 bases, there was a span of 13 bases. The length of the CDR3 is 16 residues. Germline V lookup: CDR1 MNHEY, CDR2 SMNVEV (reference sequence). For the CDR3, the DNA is TGTGCCAGCAGTTCCTCAAGTGGCTATAGCAATCAGCCCCAGCATTTT. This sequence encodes CASSSSSGYSNQPQHF.

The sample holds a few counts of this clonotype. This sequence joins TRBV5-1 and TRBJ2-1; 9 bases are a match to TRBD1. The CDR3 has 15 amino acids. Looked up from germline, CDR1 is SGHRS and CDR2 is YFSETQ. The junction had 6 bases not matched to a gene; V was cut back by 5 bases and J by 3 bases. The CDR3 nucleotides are TGCGCCAGCAGACAGGGACAGGGTGACTACAATGAGCAGTTCTTC. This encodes CASRQGQGDYNEQFF.

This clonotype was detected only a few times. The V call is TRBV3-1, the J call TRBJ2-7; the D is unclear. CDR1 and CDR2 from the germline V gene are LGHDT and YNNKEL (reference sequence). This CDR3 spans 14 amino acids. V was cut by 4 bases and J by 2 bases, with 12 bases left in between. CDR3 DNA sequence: TGTGCCAGCAGCCCAGGACCGATTCCCTACGAGCAGTACTTC. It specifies CASSPGPIPYEQYF.

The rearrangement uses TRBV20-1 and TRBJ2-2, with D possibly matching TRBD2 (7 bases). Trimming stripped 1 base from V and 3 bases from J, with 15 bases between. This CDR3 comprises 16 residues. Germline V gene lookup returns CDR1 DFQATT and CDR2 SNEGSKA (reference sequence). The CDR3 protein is CSARAYGGRDTGELFF. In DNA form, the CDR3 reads TGCAGTGCTAGAGCATACGGGGGGCGAGACACCGGGGAGCTGTTTTTT.

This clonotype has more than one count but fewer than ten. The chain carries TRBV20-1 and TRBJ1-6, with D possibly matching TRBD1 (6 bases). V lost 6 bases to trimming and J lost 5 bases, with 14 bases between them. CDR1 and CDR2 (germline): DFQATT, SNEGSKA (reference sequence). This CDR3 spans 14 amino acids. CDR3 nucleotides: TGCAGTGCCCCGACAGGATACGATAATTCACCCCTCCACTTT. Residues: CSAPTGYDNSPLHF.

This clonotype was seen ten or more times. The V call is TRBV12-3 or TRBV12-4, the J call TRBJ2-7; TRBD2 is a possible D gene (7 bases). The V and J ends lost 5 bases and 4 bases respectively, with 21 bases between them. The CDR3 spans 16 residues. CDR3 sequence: CASSPPRGGDRYEQYF. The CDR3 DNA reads TGTGCCAGCAGTCCCCCGAGGGGGGGCGATCGGTACGAGCAGTACTTC.